The 3 T cell receptor beta chains reported below all come from one sample, sequenced in a study of blood T cell repertoires in COVID-19. Sequencing was performed with immunoSEQ multiplex PCR; in TCRdb, only in-frame clones are kept and a portion is missing. The table has 200,000 to 250,000 clones, around 80% seen once. Sequenced material: peripheral blood. The receptors were gathered from a woman in her 40s with acute or convalescent COVID-19.

This clone was seen at least ten times. The rearrangement links TRBV6-5 to TRBJ2-1; TRBD1 matches at 10 bases. CDR3 size: 15 residues. With 7 bases clipped from V and 9 bases from J, the junction kept 12 bases outside the gene matches. CDR1 MNHEY and CDR2 SVGAGI come from the germline V gene. CDR3 region: CASTRDRGVVVEQFF. CDR3 sequence (DNA): TGTGCCAGCACTAGGGACAGGGGTGTCGTTGTTGAGCAGTTCTTC.

The V and J genes are TRBV24-1 and TRBJ1-2; 12 bases fit TRBD1. Germline lookup yields CDR1 KGHDR and CDR2 SFDVKD. CDR3 length: 14 residues. The ends lost 9 bases at V and 7 bases at J; junction bases unmatched: 8. DNA of the CDR3: TGTGCCACCGCCGGGACAGGGGGCGAAAGTGGCTACACCTTC. Protein product: CATAGTGGESGYTF.

The rearrangement uses TRBV7-2 and TRBJ2-5; D perhaps matches TRBD2 (6 bases). CDR3 length: 14 residues. Trimming removed 5 bases from V and 2 bases from J, with 12 bases in between. Per germline, CDR1 SGHTA and CDR2 FQGNSA. CDR3 amino acids: CASSPGTLQETQYF. The CDR3 nucleotides read TGTGCCAGCAGCCCCGGGACTCTTCAAGAGACCCAGTACTTC.